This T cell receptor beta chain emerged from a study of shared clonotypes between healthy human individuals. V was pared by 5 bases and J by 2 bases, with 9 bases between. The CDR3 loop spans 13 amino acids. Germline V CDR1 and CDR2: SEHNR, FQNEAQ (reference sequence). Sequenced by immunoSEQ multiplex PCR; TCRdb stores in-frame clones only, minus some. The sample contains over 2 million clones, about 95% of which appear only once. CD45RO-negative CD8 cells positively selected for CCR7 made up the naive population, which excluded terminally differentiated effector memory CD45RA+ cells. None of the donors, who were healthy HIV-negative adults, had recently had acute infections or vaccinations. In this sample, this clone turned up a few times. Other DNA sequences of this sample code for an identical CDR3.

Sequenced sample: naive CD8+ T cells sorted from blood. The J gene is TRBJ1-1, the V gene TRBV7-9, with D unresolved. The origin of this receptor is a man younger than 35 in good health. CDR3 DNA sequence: TGTGCCAGCAGCAGCACAGAAAACACTGAAGCTTTCTTT. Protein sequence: CASSSTENTEAFF.